Reported below is one T cell receptor beta chain. Its antigen is currently unknown. These data originate in a study of T cell responses to AZD1222 COVID-19 vaccine. Sequenced by immunoSEQ multiplex PCR; TCRdb stores in-frame clones only, minus some. The data show more than 150,000 clones, with approximately 94% seen just once and 7.5% to 9.5% held by the top ten. Study conclusions and caveats: Sampled repertoires all dated from after the peak T cell response. Spike-specific TCR breadth and depth were elevated following two AZD1222 doses. Baseline seropositivity characterized only a handful of AZD1222 recipients.

With 6 bases removed from V and 0 bases from J, the gap between germline ends came to 12 bases. The CDR3 sequence is 15 residues long. Per germline, CDR1 MNHEY and CDR2 SVGAGI. The specimen comprised peripheral blood, sampled on day 0 of AZD1222 vaccination. The chain recombines TRBV6-5 with TRBJ1-5; weak D call: TRBD1 (6 bases). The sequence was collected from an adult in good health. This CDR3 is CASRLRQDSNQPQHF. CDR3 coding DNA: TGTGCCAGCAGATTAAGACAGGATAGCAATCAGCCCCAGCATTTT.